This T cell receptor (beta chain) is from a study of OX40 agonist ivuxolimab in advanced cancers. Produced via immunoSEQ multiplex PCR; TCRdb's table is partial and in-frame only. The table has tens of thousands of clones, over 70% seen once; the top ten hold around an eighth. This clone was detected only a few times. The source material was CD4+ or CD8+ T cells sorted from blood, sampled in a trial of the OX40 agonist ivuxolimab. The origin of this receptor is an adult with an advanced solid tumor such as melanoma, head and neck, liver or kidney cancer.

The CDR3 protein is CASTRDSGNSPLHF. The DNA for the CDR3 is TGTGCCAGCACCCGGGACAGTGGAAATTCACCCCTCCACTTT. The chain joins TRBV2 to TRBJ1-6; 7 bases are shared with TRBD1. CDR3 size: 14 residues. The germline CDR1 and CDR2 sequences are SNHLY and FYNNEI. The J segment lost 7 bases and the V segment lost 7 bases, leaving 7 bases of the junction unmatched.